Shown below are 19 T cell receptor beta chains from a single sample sequenced in a study of T-cell memory formation after mild COVID-19. TCRdb called the 5' RACE reads again in MiXCR, with one record for every CDR3 protein. The sample contains over 500,000 distinct CDR3 sequences, 15% to 20% of which appear only once. Sequenced input: PBMCs or a T cell subset sorted from them (not recorded which). These receptors all come from an adult woman who had mild COVID-19 (a few samples of this study predate the infection). Cell type and time point are not known.

This clonotype was counted once. The V call is TRBV7-3, the J call TRBJ2-1, with D perhaps matching TRBD2 (7 bases). The germline V and J ends were trimmed by 6 bases and 9 bases, with 18 bases remaining between them. Germline values: CDR1 SGHTA, CDR2 FQGTGA. The length of the CDR3 is 14 residues. CDR3 bases: TGTGCCAGCAGGGCGGGGGCCGGGGTTTTTGAGCAGTTCTTC. The encoded protein is CASRAGAGVFEQFF.

The sample holds a few counts of this clonotype. The chain is built from TRBV4-2 and TRBJ2-7; 7 bases match TRBD2. The ends lost 0 bases at V and 9 bases at J; junction bases unmatched: 8. CDR3 size: 14 residues. CDR1 is LGHNA and CDR2 is YNFKEQ in the germline V gene. The CDR3 DNA is TGTGCCAGCAGCCAAGAAGGTCTAGCGGCCCGGCAGTACTTC. This encodes CASSQEGLAARQYF.

The chain couples TRBV5-5 to TRBJ2-1, with 12 positions matching TRBD1. The germline CDR1 and CDR2 sequences are SGHKS and YYEKEE (reference sequence). The CDR3 sequence is 15 residues long. Trimming took 4 bases from V and 4 from J; bases not matched to a gene: 3. CDR3 bases: TGTGCCAGCAGCGCGGGACAGGGGGCGTACAATGAGCAGTTCTTC. Translation: CASSAGQGAYNEQFF.

The rearrangement joins TRBV7-9 to TRBJ1-2; TRBD1 matches at 7 bases. The CDR3 is 16 amino acids. CDR1 and CDR2 (germline): SEHNR, FQNEAQ (reference sequence). The ends lost 4 bases at V and 6 bases at J; junction bases unmatched: 14. The CDR3 sequence is CASSSSFFDRADGYTF. DNA of the CDR3: TGTGCCAGCAGCTCCTCCTTCTTTGACAGGGCGGATGGCTACACCTTC.

This clonotype was observed a few times. This chain joins TRBV6-5 and TRBJ2-2; D not certain. This CDR3 is built from 13 residues. Germline-derived CDR1 and CDR2 are MNHEY and SVGAGI. V was cut by 1 base and J by 2 bases, with 2 bases left in between. The CDR3 loop reads CASSYFNTGELFF. The DNA for the CDR3 is TGTGCCAGCAGTTACTTTAACACCGGGGAGCTGTTTTTT.

This chain connects TRBV14 to TRBJ2-7, with no clear D. Trimming took 0 bases from V and 2 from J, leaving 8 bases between them. The germline CDR1 and CDR2 sequences are SGHDN and FVKESK. This CDR3 region has 14 residues. The CDR3 is CASSQEAPPYEQYF. Here the CDR3 DNA reads TGTGCCAGCAGCCAAGAAGCTCCCCCCTACGAGCAGTACTTC.

The chain links TRBV29-1 to TRBJ2-7; D is undetermined. Trimming cost V 1 base and J 4 bases, with 17 bases left between them. The length of the CDR3 is 15 residues. The V gene's germline CDR1 is SQVTM and CDR2 ANQGSEA. The CDR3 sequence is CSVEVLSRTEYEQYF. The CDR3 DNA sequence: TGCAGCGTTGAAGTCTTATCTCGCACAGAATACGAGCAGTACTTC.

The rearrangement uses TRBV29-1 and TRBJ1-1; maybe TRBD1 (6 bases). The CDR3 extends over 13 amino acids. Per the germline V gene, CDR1 is SQVTM and CDR2 is ANQGSEA. V was clipped by 5 bases and J by 2 bases, with 12 bases between them. The CDR3 DNA reads TGCAGCGTTAGGGGGGGGACCAACACTGAAGCTTTCTTT. This sequence encodes CSVRGGTNTEAFF. Using reference TRBV29-1 and TRBJ1-1 for the parts outside the CDR3, the full variable domain is SAVISQKPSRDICQRGTSLTIQCQVDSQVTMMFWYRQQPGQSLTLIATANQGSEATYESGFVIDKFPISRPNLTFSTLTVSNMSPEDSSIYLCSVRGGTNTEAFFGQGTRLTVV.

This rearrangement joins TRBV7-2 to TRBJ1-5, with D maybe TRBD1 (6 bases). The CDR3 has 17 amino acids. Per the germline V gene, CDR1 is SGHTA and CDR2 is FQGNSA. V was clipped by 2 bases and J by 5 bases, with 19 bases between them. CDR3 nucleotide sequence: TGTGCCAGCAGCTTACTGGCAGGGGAGGCATCGGATCAGCCCCAGCATTTT. Translation gives CASSLLAGEASDQPQHF.

The rearrangement joins TRBV12-3 or TRBV12-4 to TRBJ2-4; perhaps TRBD1 as D (6 bases). The CDR3 runs 16 residues. Trimming took 3 bases from V and 0 from J, leaving 12 bases between them. CDR3 amino acids: CASSFGQTLAKNIQYF. The DNA for the CDR3 is TGTGCCAGCAGTTTCGGACAGACACTAGCCAAAAACATTCAGTACTTC.

The V gene is TRBV27, the J gene TRBJ1-1; a possible D gene is TRBD1 (6 bases). Deletions cut 4 bases from V and 1 base from J, with 10 bases between. The germline V gene encodes CDR1 MNHEY and CDR2 SMNVEV (reference sequence). The CDR3 loop spans 14 amino acids. CDR3: CASSYLGQNTEAFF. Here the CDR3 DNA reads TGTGCCAGCAGTTATCTGGGACAGAACACTGAAGCTTTCTTT.

This clonotype has a handful of counts. V is TRBV6-1 and J is TRBJ1-2; the D gene is possibly TRBD1 (5 bases). Germline V gene data show CDR1 as MNHNS and CDR2 as SASEGT. Deletions cut 7 bases from V and 0 bases from J, with 18 bases between. This CDR3 region has 16 residues. The CDR3 loop is CASIGVETVTNYGYTF. Written as DNA, the CDR3 is TGTGCCAGCATTGGGGTAGAGACAGTTACTAACTATGGCTACACCTTC.

This clonotype has at least ten counts. This chain uses TRBV18 with TRBJ2-5, with TRBD1 as a possible D gene (6 bases). Per germline, CDR1 KGHSH and CDR2 LQKENI. V was clipped by 2 bases and J by 3 bases, with 22 bases between them. CDR3 length: 18 residues. The CDR3 loop is CASSPTINREKGKETQYF. In nucleotides, the CDR3 is TGTGCCAGCTCACCAACTATTAACAGGGAGAAAGGAAAAGAGACCCAGTACTTC.

The rearrangement uses TRBV5-1 and TRBJ2-1; 14 bases are shared with TRBD2. Losses at the gene ends were 0 bases for V and 7 bases for J; bases not matched to a gene: 9. CDR3 length equals 18 residues. Germline V gene data show CDR1 as SGHRS and CDR2 as YFSETQ. The CDR3 nucleotides are TGCGCCAGCAGCTTGGTCGGGACTAGCGGGAGCCCCCGGAATGAGCAGTTCTTC. This gives the protein CASSLVGTSGSPRNEQFF. The full variable domain, completed using reference TRBV5-1 and TRBJ2-1, is KAGVTQTPRYLIKTRGQQVTLSCSPISGHRSVSWYQQTPGQGLQFLFEYFSETQRNKGNFPGRFSGRQFSNSRSEMNVSTLELGDSALYLCASSLVGTSGSPRNEQFFGPGTRLTVL.

This chain connects TRBV4-1 to TRBJ1-2; D uncertain. Germline V gene sequence: CDR1 MGHRA, CDR2 YSYEKL. V was shortened by 3 bases and J by 6 bases, with 14 bases between the two germline ends. The CDR3 has 14 residues. CDR3 residues: CASSQGDGSDGYTF. The CDR3 DNA reads as TGCGCCAGCAGCCAGGGAGATGGGAGTGATGGCTACACCTTC.

The chain combines TRBV30 with TRBJ2-7, with 7 nucleotides matching TRBD1. Germline loops: CDR1 GTSNPN, CDR2 SVGIG (reference sequence). Trimming took 2 bases from V and 4 from J; bases not matched to a gene: 8. The CDR3 is 14 amino acids. The CDR3 nucleotides read TGTGCCTGGAGTCACCAACAGGGGTGGTACGAGCAGTACTTC. This encodes CAWSHQQGWYEQYF.

This clonotype was seen more than once but under ten times. This chain joins TRBV24-1 and TRBJ2-1; D may correspond to TRBD1 or TRBD2 (5 bases each). The CDR3 is 17 residues long. The germline gives CDR1 KGHDR, CDR2 SFDVKD. V shed 5 bases and J shed 4 bases, with 20 bases lying between them. The CDR3: CATSAMTGTESYNEQFF. CDR3 DNA sequence: TGTGCCACCAGTGCCATGACCGGGACGGAATCTTACAATGAGCAGTTCTTC.

The V gene is TRBV7-8, the J gene TRBJ2-1; 11 nucleotides match TRBD2. Trimming at V came to 1 base and at J to 3 bases, leaving 5 bases not matched to a gene. The CDR3 length is 17 residues. Per germline, CDR1 SGHVS and CDR2 FQNEAQ. The CDR3 loop is CASSLVVAGGHYNEQFF. The DNA for the CDR3 is TGTGCCAGCAGCTTAGTTGTAGCGGGAGGGCACTACAATGAGCAGTTCTTC. The whole variable domain, filled in from reference TRBV7-8 and TRBJ2-1, reads GAGVSQSPRYKVAKRGQDVALRCDPISGHVSLFWYQQALGQGPEFLTYFQNEAQLDKSGLPSDRFFAERPEGSVSTLKIQRTQQEDSAVYLCASSLVVAGGHYNEQFFGPGTRLTVL.

The chain combines TRBV9 with TRBJ1-2, with 11 bases lining up with TRBD1. Germline V lookup: CDR1 SGDLS, CDR2 YYNGEE. This CDR3 spans 15 amino acids. Losses at the gene ends were 4 bases for V and 9 bases for J; bases not matched to a gene: 11. The CDR3 protein is CASSRRPGQGASYTF. The CDR3, as DNA: TGTGCCAGCAGCCGCCGTCCCGGACAGGGGGCTAGCTACACCTTC.